This entry describes one T cell receptor beta chain. CDR1 and CDR2 (germline): SGHTA, FQGNSA. CDR3 length: 17 residues. The V gene lost 0 bases and the J gene lost 4 bases, with 16 bases spanning the gap. These data come from a study of beta chain features in type 1 diabetes. Since all of the isolated RNA was reverse transcribed, expressed TCRB transcripts were what got sequenced. Here immunoSEQ multiplex PCR was the method, and the copy in TCRdb shows in-frame clones only, minus some. The sample lists 200,000 to 300,000 clones; 14% were seen once. The source material was naive CD4+ T cells from blood. This sequence joins TRBV7-2 and TRBJ1-5; possibly TRBD1 for D (6 bases). The sequence derives from a middle-aged woman in good health. The CDR3 loop is CASSLAQGSGPNQPQHF. The CDR3 DNA reads as TGTGCCAGCAGCTTAGCCCAGGGGTCGGGGCCGAATCAGCCCCAGCATTTT.